This T cell receptor beta chain was captured by sequencing in a study of cytomegalovirus exposure and HLA in healthy donors. The CDR3 sequence is 15 residues long. The trim removed 4 bases at V and 0 bases at J, leaving 3 bases unmatched. Per the germline V gene, CDR1 is SNHLY and CDR2 is FYNNEI. Primers for the PCR totalled 60 Vbeta and 13 Jbeta. TCRdb's copy holds only in-frame clones and misses some; the assay was immunoSEQ multiplex PCR. Of about 160,000 clones listed, roughly 80% were seen once; the top ten hold about 7%. This chain uses TRBV2 with TRBJ2-7; TRBD1 aligns across 10 bases. The TCR originated in a woman younger than 45 in good health and CMV-seropositive. Sequences were obtained from PBMCs. The CDR3 DNA reads as TGTGCCAGCAGTGTAGGGGACAGGGGCTCCTACGAGCAGTACTTC. Translating it yields CASSVGDRGSYEQYF.